A selection of T cell receptor beta chains follows, all from one sample in a study of long-term antiretroviral therapy in people with HIV. Profiled with immunoSEQ multiplex PCR; TCRdb holds only in-frame clones, not every one. The repertoire holds tens of thousands of clones, with around 90% as singletons. The sample here was unsorted PBMCs, taken around 5 years after starting antiretroviral therapy. The receptor set was obtained from a woman aged 40 to 50 with HIV. The CDR3 runs from the conserved cysteine through the conserved F or W. D genes are given only for firm matches. Rows give clone size only sometimes, using once, few, many, or a class for an expanded clone.

TRBV9,NA,NA,TRBJ2-7,TGTGCCAGCAGCGTAGGGGGGTCCCCCTACGAGCAGTACTTC,CASSVGGSPYEQYF
TRBV5-4,NA,NA,TRBJ1-1,TGTGCCAGCAGCCCTGGGGGCAGGAAGGGGAACACTGAAGCTTTCTTT,CASSPGGRKGNTEAFF
TRBV5-1,NA,NA,TRBJ2-7,TGCGCCAGCAGCTTGATCCCTAGGGGCGAGCAGTACTTC,CASSLIPRGEQYF
TRBV10-2,NA,NA,TRBJ1-1,TGCGCCAGCAGCTCGGGACAAATGAACACTGAAGCTTTCTTT,CASSSGQMNTEAFF
TRBV5-1,few,NA,TRBJ2-7,TGCGCCAGCAGCTTGGATTCGGGGAGGCTGTACTTC,CASSLDSGRLYF
TRBV7-9,NA,NA,TRBJ2-5,TGTGCCAGCAGGAACACCCGGGACACCTCTGGAGAGACCCAGTACTTC,CASRNTRDTSGETQYF
TRBV29-1,once,NA,TRBJ1-1,TGCAGCGCCGCGGGATCTCGGAAGAACACTGAAGCTTTCTTT,CSAAGSRKNTEAFF
TRBV7-2,NA,TRBD1,TRBJ2-7,TGTGCCAGCAGCATTAGGGGTGGGGGACAGGGGCTAATCGAGCAGTACTTC,CASSIRGGGQGLIEQYF
TRBV6-1,NA,NA,TRBJ1-2,TGTGCCAGCAGTTATTACTATGGCTACACCTTC,CASSYYYGYTF
TRBV19,NA,NA,TRBJ2-6,TGTGCCAGTAGTATTAGTAGGGGGAACGGGGCCAACGTCCTGACTTTC,CASSISRGNGANVLTF
TRBV7-9,NA,NA,TRBJ2-7,TGTGCCAGCAGCTTCACTTTCGGGGTAGGGTCCTACGAGCAGTACTTC,CASSFTFGVGSYEQYF
TRBV10-1,NA,NA,TRBJ2-7,TGCGCCAGCAGTGAGTCGTCGTACGTAGACGAGCAGTACTTC,CASSESSYVDEQYF
TRBV11-2,NA,TRBD1,TRBJ2-7,TGTGCCAGCAGCCTTTACAGGGGATACTCCTACGAGCAGTACTTC,CASSLYRGYSYEQYF
TRBV11-3,NA,TRBD2,TRBJ2-7,TGTGCCAGCAGCTTTCTAGCGGGGGTTGTCTCCTACGAGCAGTACTTC,CASSFLAGVVSYEQYF
TRBV7-9,NA,TRBD1,TRBJ1-5,TGTGCCAGCAGCGGGACAGGGGGCGTCGGGAATCAGCCCCAGCATTTT,CASSGTGGVGNQPQHF
TRBV7-8,NA,TRBD1,TRBJ2-7,TGTGCCAGCAGTCCGAACAGGGGACCCTCCTACGAGCAGTACTTC,CASSPNRGPSYEQYF
TRBV4-1,few,TRBD1,TRBJ1-1,TGCGCCAGCAGCCAAGAGGGACAGCCGAACACTGAAGCTTTCTTT,CASSQEGQPNTEAFF
TRBV15,NA,NA,TRBJ2-1,TGTGCCACCAGCCCCCGGACTTCCGGAAATGAGCAGTTCTTC,CATSPRTSGNEQFF
TRBV5-4,NA,TRBD1,TRBJ1-1,TGTGCCAGCAGGGTGGACAGGGGAGGAGGCGCTTTCTTT,CASRVDRGGGAFF
TRBV5-1,NA,TRBD2,TRBJ2-2,TGCGCCAGCTCTGTTGGGCTAGCGGGAGAGGAGCTGTTTTTT,CASSVGLAGEELFF